Shown below are 19 T cell receptor beta chains from a single sample sequenced in a study of immune heterogeneity within non-small cell lung tumors (dated by TCRdb to 2016 to 2018). Genomic DNA extracted from bulk tumor tissue served as TCR template, with 600 to 700 ng gDNA amplified per sample. Multiple biopsies per primary tumor were taken during surgery, spaced as far apart as possible within the tumor mass. The study cohort was described as untreated and was composed of newly diagnosed NSCLC cases undergoing curative surgery. The sequencer listed for this sample is HiSeq X Ten. The TCR beta CDR3 region was amplified with a multiplex PCR system whose first round ran for around 11 cycles using 32 V-gene forward primers and 13 J-gene reverse primers. TCRdb trimmed the raw reads at Q25, called clones with MiXCR and kept productive beta chains. Identical CDR3 protein sequences are pooled into one entry, listed with their most common genes and DNA. This sample comprises about 2,600 distinct CDR3 sequences, around a quarter of them detected only once. Under 35% of the sample is taken by the ten largest.

The source material was lung tumor tissue. These receptor sequences come from a man aged 50 to 59 with non-small cell lung cancer.

Of note for this clonotype: A read error may account for a junction end that differs from germline. The CDR3 bases are TGTGCCAGCATCTTACCCTCAGGTGCGGACACCGGGGAGCTGCTTTTT. Encoded protein: CASILPSGADTGELLF. This chain joins TRBV7-8 and TRBJ2-2; D is perhaps TRBD1 or TRBD2 (5 bases each). The germline gives CDR1 SGHVS, CDR2 FQNEAQ. The CDR3 extends over 16 amino acids.

With regard to this clonotype: A much larger clone is a single base away; this may be a read error. The rearrangement uses TRBV12-3 or TRBV12-4 and TRBJ2-1; tentative D call: TRBD1 (5 bases). The DNA end is a closer match to TRBJ1-5, so the J assignment may be wrong. CDR3 length: 12 residues. Here the CDR3 reads CASSWGTDTQHF. CDR3 DNA sequence: TGTGCCAGCAGTTGGGGCACAGATACGCAGCATTTT.

Details on this clonotype: It may be a read error: a sequence one base away is much more abundant. The chain uses TRBV7-9 and TRBJ2-4, with D perhaps matching TRBD2 (5 bases). This CDR3 contains 15 residues. CDR1 is SEHNR, CDR2 FQNEAQ, per germline (reference sequence). The CDR3 is CASSGESFPYNEQLF. Written as DNA, the CDR3 is TGTGCCAGCAGCGGGGAGTCCTTTCCTTACAATGAGCAGCTCTTC.

This clonotype is labeled medium-sized (0.01 to 0.1%). The J gene is TRBJ1-4, the V gene TRBV19, with a weak D call TRBD1 (6 bases). The germline gives CDR1 LNHDA, CDR2 SQIVND (reference sequence). This CDR3 has 14 residues. Trimming stripped 8 bases from V and 8 bases from J, with 18 bases between. CDR3 sequence: CASQSGRGNEKLFF. The CDR3 region has the DNA TGTGCCAGTCAATCGGGCAGGGGTAACGAAAAACTGTTTTTT.

This clonotype is judged medium-sized. The V gene is TRBV5-1, the J gene TRBJ2-6; D call uncertain. Germline values: CDR1 SGHRS, CDR2 YFSETQ. Trimming removed 7 bases at V and 1 base at J, with 12 bases between. CDR3 size: 15 residues. The CDR3 spells CASLDPLSGANVLTF. The CDR3 DNA reads as TGCGCCAGCCTGGACCCCTTATCTGGGGCCAACGTCCTGACTTTC.

The genes are TRBV28 and TRBJ2-5; 9 nucleotides align to TRBD1. This CDR3 is built from 17 residues. Trimming took 2 bases from V and 5 from J; bases not matched to a gene: 12. Germline V CDR1 and CDR2: MDHEN, SYDVKM. In nucleotides, the CDR3 is TGTGCCAGCAGTTTAATCCCCGGACAGGGGATGGGGGAGACCCAGTACTTC. Amino acids: CASSLIPGQGMGETQYF. Filled out from reference TRBV28 and TRBJ2-5, the complete variable domain reads DVKVTQSSRYLVKRTGEKVFLECVQDMDHENMFWYRQDPGLGLRLIYFSYDVKMKEKGDIPEGYSVSREKKERFSLILESASTNQTSMYLCASSLIPGQGMGETQYFGPGTRLLVL.

This clonotype is medium-sized (0.01 to 0.1%) in the sample. The rearrangement uses TRBV5-1 and TRBJ2-7, with TRBD2 matching 8 bases. Germline values: CDR1 SGHRS, CDR2 YFSETQ. The CDR3 is 15 residues long. J was trimmed by 4 bases and V by 0 bases; bases with no gene match: 6. CDR3 in amino acids: CASSLDSGISYEQYF. CDR3 bases: TGCGCCAGCAGCTTGGATAGCGGGATTTCATACGAGCAGTACTTC.

This clonotype is medium-sized (0.01 to 0.1%). The CDR3 sequence: CASSELTTAPGLLNTEAFF. In DNA, the CDR3 is TGTGCCAGCAGTGAATTAACGACAGCACCAGGGCTTCTGAACACTGAAGCTTTCTTT. The V gene is TRBV6-1, the J gene TRBJ1-1, with a possible D match to TRBD1 (5 bases). Germline lookup yields CDR1 MNHNS and CDR2 SASEGT. The CDR3 runs 19 residues. V was shortened by 2 bases and J by 0 bases, with 22 bases between the two germline ends.

This clonotype is large. CDR3 sequence: CASSRVGNTEAFF. Written as DNA, the CDR3 is TGCGCCAGCAGCCGGGTGGGGAACACTGAAGCTTTCTTT. This chain uses TRBV4-1 with TRBJ1-1; no clear D. Germline values: CDR1 MGHRA, CDR2 YSYEKL. This CDR3 region has 13 residues. Between the trimmed V and J ends, which lost 4 bases and 1 base, there was a span of 7 bases.

Only a few counts were recorded for this clonotype. The V and J genes are TRBV10-3 and TRBJ2-1; D uncertain. The V end was cut by 2 bases, the J end by 5 bases, with 13 bases between. Germline assignment: CDR1 ENHRY and CDR2 SYGVKD. The CDR3 sequence is 15 residues long. CDR3 coding DNA: TGTGCCATCAGTGAGCGACCCCCCGGCGACAATGAGCAGTTCTTC. Protein product: CAISERPPGDNEQFF.

This clonotype showed up many times. This chain links TRBV9 with TRBJ1-2; D is undetermined. CDR3 length: 14 amino acids. The germline V gene encodes CDR1 SGDLS and CDR2 YYNGEE. V gave up 3 bases and J gave up 6 bases, with 15 bases separating them. The CDR3 sequence is CASSEEAVFNGYTF. CDR3 nucleotide sequence: TGTGCCAGCAGCGAAGAGGCGGTCTTCAATGGCTACACCTTC.

The V and J genes are TRBV5-1 and TRBJ2-1, with TRBD2 matching over 9 bases. The junction had 10 bases not matched to a gene; V was cut back by 1 base and J by 8 bases. The CDR3 length is 16 residues. Per germline, CDR1 SGHRS and CDR2 YFSETQ. Here the CDR3 DNA reads TGCGCCAGCAGCTTGAGGGGGGTAGCGGGAGCGGATGAGCAGTTCTTC. Its translation is CASSLRGVAGADEQFF. Filled out from reference TRBV5-1 and TRBJ2-1, the complete variable domain reads KAGVTQTPRYLIKTRGQQVTLSCSPISGHRSVSWYQQTPGQGLQFLFEYFSETQRNKGNFPGRFSGRQFSNSRSEMNVSTLELGDSALYLCASSLRGVAGADEQFFGPGTRLTVL.

Note on this clonotype: Being one base from a much bigger clone, this may be a read error. This chain connects TRBV7-9 to TRBJ2-7; possible D gene TRBD1, 5 bases. CDR3 length: 13 amino acids. Trimming removed 7 bases at V and 7 bases at J, with 17 bases between. From germline, CDR1 is SEHNR and CDR2 FQNEAQ (reference sequence). This chain's CDR3 is CASTMEQGSEQYF. CDR3 in DNA: TGTGCCAGCACCATGGAGCAGGGTTCAGAGCAGTACTTC.

This clonotype is medium-sized in the sample. The chain uses TRBV13 and TRBJ2-3; 7 bases are shared with TRBD2. Germline V gene data show CDR1 as PRHDT and CDR2 as FYEKMQ (reference sequence). V dropped 5 bases and J dropped 2; count of bases not matched to a gene: 7. The CDR3 has 15 amino acids. Written as DNA, the CDR3 is TGTGCCAGCAGCCCCGGACTAGATATCACAGATACGCAGTATTTT. This encodes CASSPGLDITDTQYF.

As concerns this clonotype: A single base separates this from a much larger clone, so it may be a read error. The chain employs TRBV7-8 and TRBJ1-4, with 10 bases identical to TRBD1. Looked up from germline, CDR1 is SGHVS and CDR2 is FQNEAQ. The CDR3 is 15 amino acids. The CDR3 reads CANSRFGTGEEKLFF. CDR3 nucleotide sequence: TGTGCCAACAGCCGATTCGGGACAGGGGAGGAAAAACTGTTTTTT.

Ten or more counts support this clonotype. This chain connects TRBV7-9 to TRBJ1-4; no definite D call. The V gene lost 11 bases and the J gene lost 5 bases, with 9 bases spanning the gap. Germline V gives CDR1 SEHNR, CDR2 FQNEAQ (reference sequence). The CDR3 runs 11 residues. The CDR3 DNA is TGTGCCCTATGGTGGAATGAAAAACTGTTTTTT. Protein sequence: CALWWNEKLFF.

This clonotype is labeled as medium-sized. The chain links TRBV2 to TRBJ2-7; 9 nucleotides match TRBD1. The V and J ends lost 5 bases and 10 bases, in that order; junction bases with no gene match: 9. The CDR3 is 13 amino acids. CDR1 SNHLY and CDR2 FYNNEI come from the germline V gene. CDR3 nucleotides: TGTGCCAGCAGTCCCGGGACAGGGATTCCCCAGTACTTC. Protein sequence: CASSPGTGIPQYF. Full variable domain (rest looked up from reference TRBV2 and TRBJ2-7): EPEVTQTPSHQVTQMGQEVILRCVPISNHLYFYWYRQILGQKVEFLVSFYNNEISEKSEIFDDQFSVERPDGSNFTLKIRSTKLEDSAMYFCASSPGTGIPQYFGPGTRLTVT.

By sample share, this clonotype is medium-sized. The rearrangement links TRBV27 to TRBJ1-6; 9 bases match TRBD1. CDR1 and CDR2 (germline): MNHEY, SMNVEV (reference sequence). Trimming removed 5 bases from V and 7 bases from J; junction bases left unmatched: 3. The CDR3 is made up of 14 amino acids. CDR3 region: CASSPDRGNSPLHF. Written as DNA, the CDR3 is TGTGCCAGCAGTCCTGACAGGGGGAATTCACCCCTCCACTTT.

Relative to its sample, this clonotype is medium-sized. J is TRBJ2-2 and V is TRBV6-6, with D uncertain. The CDR3 spans 14 residues. V lost 2 bases and J lost 5, with 9 bases in between. Germline V gene data show CDR1 as MNHNY and CDR2 as SVGAGI (reference sequence). The CDR3, as DNA: TGTGCCAGCAGTTACGATCGTTTTACCGGGGAGCTGTTTTTT. Its protein is CASSYDRFTGELFF.